This TCR beta chain is from a study of T cell repertoires in ileal Crohn's disease. Study background: Thiopurines (around ten) or anti-TNF agents (roughly 17) were given postoperatively to about half.

Looked up from germline, CDR1 is LGHNA and CDR2 is YNFKEQ. The CDR3 has 15 amino acids. V gave up 4 bases and J gave up 3 bases, with 16 bases separating them. Described time point: neoterminal ileum biopsy at postoperative endoscopy, about 6 months after surgery. The table came from immunoSEQ multiplex PCR; TCRdb's copy has only in-frame clones and leaves some out. This table holds fewer than 4,500 clones, over 60% found once. The clonotype comes from an adult with Crohn's disease. The material sequenced was ileal tissue. This chain uses TRBV4-2 with TRBJ2-7; D possibly corresponds to TRBD2 (6 bases). The DNA for the CDR3 is TGTGCCAGCAGCCTCGACCTAGCGCCATTCTACGAGCAGTACTTC. Translation gives CASSLDLAPFYEQYF.